The 16 T cell receptor beta chains below all came from one sample that was sequenced in a study of shared clonotypes between healthy human individuals. Sequencing used immunoSEQ multiplex PCR; TCRdb keeps in-frame clones, though not all of them. The sample records 2 million to 3 million clones, approximately 92% being singletons. The sequenced material came from naive CD4+ T cells sorted from blood. The sample's subset: CD45RA+ positively selected. All receptors come from a man aged 18 to 29 in good health.

The V and J genes are TRBV6-5 and TRBJ1-2, with D uncertain. Trimming took 6 bases from V and 6 from J, leaving 11 bases between them. CDR3 length equals 12 residues. The germline CDR1 and CDR2 sequences are MNHEY and SVGAGI. CDR3 sequence: CASSQNGDGYTF. Here the CDR3 DNA reads TGTGCCAGCAGCCAAAACGGGGATGGCTACACCTTC.

This clone has just a few counts. This chain links TRBV19 with TRBJ2-7; 7 bases are shared with TRBD1. The ends lost 7 bases at V and 7 bases at J; junction bases unmatched: 13. This CDR3 spans 14 amino acids. From germline, CDR1 is LNHDA and CDR2 SQIVND (reference sequence). DNA for the CDR3: TGTGCCAGTAACCCCCGGGACAGCCATTTGGAGCAGTACTTC. This sequence encodes CASNPRDSHLEQYF.

Regarding this clone: Other DNA sequences of this sample code for an identical CDR3. J is TRBJ1-2 and V is TRBV20-1; maybe TRBD1 (6 bases). The germline CDR1 and CDR2 sequences are DFQATT and SNEGSKA (reference sequence). CDR3 length: 8 amino acids. CDR3 coding DNA: TGCAGGGGGGGCGGCTACACCTTC. Residues: CRGGGYTF.

The chain has TRBV28 and TRBJ1-1; D is uncertain. Germline assignment: CDR1 MDHEN and CDR2 SYDVKM. V was shortened by 7 bases and J by 4 bases, with 10 bases between the two germline ends. There are 12 residues in the CDR3. CDR3 nucleotide sequence: TGTGCCAGCACCCCACCGTCCACTGAAGCTTTCTTT. Amino acid sequence: CASTPPSTEAFF.

The genes are TRBV19 and TRBJ2-2, with 10 positions matching TRBD2. The CDR3 runs to 14 residues. Germline values: CDR1 LNHDA, CDR2 SQIVND (reference sequence). V lost 6 bases and J lost 5; bases outside the gene matches: 3. The CDR3 sequence is CASRGLADTGELFF. DNA for the CDR3: TGTGCCAGTAGAGGACTAGCGGATACCGGGGAGCTGTTTTTT.

This clone appeared a single time. Germline is not matched at one junction end, which may reflect a read error. The chain is built from TRBV6-5 and TRBJ1-2, with 8 bases matching TRBD1. Germline CDR1 and CDR2: MNHEY and SVGAGI. This CDR3 has 13 amino acids. CDR3 nucleotides: TGTGCCAGTAGTTTGCAGGGGGCTATAGGCTACACCTTC. Amino acid sequence: CASSLQGAIGYTF.

The gene calls are TRBV28 and TRBJ1-1, with D perhaps matching TRBD1 (6 bases). The CDR3 is 18 residues long. The germline V gene encodes CDR1 MDHEN and CDR2 SYDVKM. Deletions cut 5 bases from V and 0 bases from J, with 22 bases between. The CDR3 DNA reads TGTGCCAGCAGTGGCATAGGGGGGGCGACGCTGATGAACACTGAAGCTTTCTTT. It specifies CASSGIGGATLMNTEAFF.

This clone was seen more than once but under ten times. The CDR3: CASSKDSPLNTEAFF. DNA for the CDR3: TGCGCCAGCAGCAAGGACAGCCCCTTGAACACTGAAGCTTTCTTT. The V and J genes are TRBV5-1 and TRBJ1-1, with D perhaps matching TRBD1 (6 bases). With 4 bases removed from V and 0 bases from J, the gap between germline ends came to 13 bases. This CDR3 has 15 amino acids. Germline V gene data show CDR1 as SGHRS and CDR2 as YFSETQ.

The chain employs TRBV18 and TRBJ2-1, with D possibly TRBD2 on 5 matching bases. Trimming cost V 5 bases and J 5 bases, with 22 bases left between them. The CDR3 runs to 17 residues. Germline lookup yields CDR1 KGHSH and CDR2 LQKENI. The CDR3 loop reads CASSSLSGSPVNNEQFF. CDR3 DNA sequence: TGTGCCAGCTCATCCCTATCGGGGTCGCCGGTAAACAATGAGCAGTTCTTC. Drawing the rest from reference TRBV18 and TRBJ2-1, the complete variable domain is NAGVMQNPRHLVRRRGQEARLRCSPMKGHSHVYWYRQLPEEGLKFMVYLQKENIIDESGMPKERFSAEFPKEGPSILRIQQVVRGDSAAYFCASSSLSGSPVNNEQFFGPGTRLTVL.

This chain joins TRBV11-2 and TRBJ2-1, with 10 bases matching TRBD2. CDR3 length: 15 residues. With V trimmed by 7 bases and J by 0 bases, 3 bases remained unmatched. Germline CDR1 SGHAT, CDR2 FQNNGV. CDR3 sequence (DNA): TGTGCCAGCACTGGACTAGCGGCCTCCTACAATGAGCAGTTCTTC. Translation gives CASTGLAASYNEQFF.

This chain uses TRBV5-1 with TRBJ1-5; weak D call: TRBD1 (5 bases). The CDR3 has 14 residues. Per germline, CDR1 SGHRS and CDR2 YFSETQ. Deletions cut 3 bases from V and 7 bases from J, with 14 bases between. CDR3 sequence: CASSYLSGDQPQHF. The DNA of the CDR3 is TGCGCCAGCAGCTACTTGTCGGGGGACCAGCCCCAGCATTTT.

For this clone: This CDR3 is also generated by other DNA sequences in the sample. The rearrangement uses TRBV5-4 and TRBJ2-7, with TRBD2 matching 11 bases. The V segment lost 1 base and the J segment 0 bases; nucleotides outside the gene matches: 0. The CDR3 covers 15 residues. The germline V gene encodes CDR1 SGHNT and CDR2 YYREEE (reference sequence). CDR3 in DNA: TGTGCCAGCAGCTTGCTAGCGGGGGGCTCCTACGAGCAGTACTTC. Amino acid sequence: CASSLLAGGSYEQYF.

The J gene is TRBJ1-1, the V gene TRBV19; possible D gene TRBD1, 6 bases. CDR3 length: 15 amino acids. The germline CDR1 and CDR2 sequences are LNHDA and SQIVND (reference sequence). Trimming stripped 9 bases from V and 6 bases from J, with 23 bases between. The CDR3 loop reads CASLLQGVPFPEAFF. Here the CDR3 DNA reads TGTGCCAGCCTATTACAGGGAGTGCCCTTCCCTGAAGCTTTCTTT. Full variable domain (rest looked up from reference TRBV19 and TRBJ1-1): DGGITQSPKYLFRKEGQNVTLSCEQNLNHDAMYWYRQDPGQGLRLIYYSQIVNDFQKGDIAEGYSVSREKKESFPLTVTSAQKNPTAFYLCASLLQGVPFPEAFFGQGTRLTVV.

This chain links TRBV10-1 with TRBJ1-5, with a tentative D call TRBD1 (5 bases). V gave up 10 bases and J gave up 0 bases, with 25 bases separating them. Germline loops: CDR1 WNHNN, CDR2 SYGVQD (reference sequence). The CDR3 is made up of 18 amino acids. This CDR3 reads CATWGKDVGTYSNQPQHF. The DNA of the CDR3 is TGCGCCACCTGGGGGAAGGACGTAGGAACTTATAGCAATCAGCCCCAGCATTTT.

This chain uses TRBV10-1 with TRBJ2-5; D could derive from TRBD1 or TRBD2 (5 bases each). Looked up from germline, CDR1 is WNHNN and CDR2 is SYGVQD (reference sequence). V was shortened by 7 bases and J by 1 base, with 19 bases between the two germline ends. CDR3 size: 16 residues. CDR3 nucleotide sequence: TGCGCCAGCATGACCGACCCGGGACCCTCCCAAGAGACCCAGTACTTC. Translating gives CASMTDPGPSQETQYF.

The chain employs TRBV6-5 and TRBJ1-5, with unresolved D. Germline CDR1 and CDR2: MNHEY and SVGAGI. V was cut by 6 bases and J by 0 bases, with 12 bases left in between. This CDR3 is built from 15 residues. In DNA form, the CDR3 reads TGTGCCAGCAGCCGCAACCCAAATAGCAATCAGCCCCAGCATTTT. Translating gives CASSRNPNSNQPQHF.